The 27 T cell receptor beta chains below were found in one sample sequenced in a study of blood T cell repertoires in COVID-19. TCRdb keeps only in-frame clones here, not all; method: immunoSEQ multiplex PCR. The repertoire holds some 270,000 clones, with roughly 89% as singletons. Input material: peripheral blood. The receptors were sampled from a man aged 45 to 65 with acute or convalescent COVID-19.

Comment on this clone: One end of the junction does not line up with germline, which may come from a read error. This chain links TRBV7-7 with TRBJ2-1; 9 bases line up with TRBD2. From germline, CDR1 is SSHAT and CDR2 FNYEAQ (reference sequence). CDR3 length: 15 amino acids. CDR3 DNA: TGTGCTAGCAGCTTCGGGCTAGCGGGGATCAATGAGCAGTTCTTC. Translation: CASSFGLAGINEQFF.

The chain uses TRBV5-1 and TRBJ2-1, with 7 bases matching TRBD1. This CDR3 spans 15 amino acids. V was clipped by 3 bases and J by 9 bases; unmatched bases: 12. Germline CDR1 is SGHRS and CDR2 is YFSETQ. CDR3 region: CASSYHGQDRGEQFF. CDR3 sequence (DNA): TGCGCCAGCAGCTACCACGGACAGGATCGAGGTGAGCAGTTCTTC.

This clone showed up just once. The genes are TRBV23-1 and TRBJ2-3, with D possibly matching TRBD2 (6 bases). TRBV23-1 is an ORF for which the function is uncertain. V lost 6 bases, J lost 3 bases, and 16 bases lay in between. The CDR3 contains 15 residues. The CDR3 here is CASSQGTVFTDTQYF. In DNA, the CDR3 is TGCGCCAGCAGCCAAGGGACTGTCTTTACAGATACGCAGTATTTT.

The sample holds one count of this clone. The genes are TRBV19 and TRBJ2-1, with 8 bases lining up with TRBD2. Trimming at V came to 6 bases and at J to 4 bases, leaving 8 bases not matched to a gene. Germline V gene data show CDR1 as LNHDA and CDR2 as SQIVND (reference sequence). CDR3 length: 15 amino acids. As DNA, the CDR3 is TGTGCCAGTAGATTCGGAGCGGGGGAGTACAATGAGCAGTTCTTC. Translated: CASRFGAGEYNEQFF.

About this clone: The same CDR3 arises from other DNA sequences in this sample as well. The chain carries TRBV5-1 and TRBJ1-1; no clear D. CDR3 length equals 13 residues. Germline V lookup: CDR1 SGHRS, CDR2 YFSETQ. V was cut by 0 bases and J by 0 bases, with 3 bases left in between. CDR3 region: CASSLAVNTEAFF. The CDR3 DNA sequence: TGCGCCAGCAGCTTGGCCGTGAACACTGAAGCTTTCTTT.

This clone was seen a few times. The rearrangement uses TRBV7-9 and TRBJ1-1; D is unresolved. From germline, CDR1 is SEHNR and CDR2 FQNEAQ (reference sequence). The CDR3 loop spans 13 amino acids. Deletions cut 5 bases from V and 4 bases from J, with 11 bases between. DNA for the CDR3: TGTGCCAGCAGCGCCGGGAGGACCACTGAAGCTTTCTTT. Its protein is CASSAGRTTEAFF.

The V gene is TRBV30, the J gene TRBJ2-7; TRBD2 might be the D (5 bases). V lost 2 bases to trimming and J lost 10 bases, with 18 bases between them. Per germline, CDR1 GTSNPN and CDR2 SVGIG (reference sequence). The length of the CDR3 is 13 residues. The CDR3 nucleotides read TGTGCCTGGAGTCCTGTTACGGAGGTAGAACAGTACTTC. Its protein is CAWSPVTEVEQYF.

J is TRBJ1-4 and V is TRBV27; possible D gene TRBD1, 5 bases. With 0 bases removed from V and 6 bases from J, the gap between germline ends came to 8 bases. The CDR3 extends over 14 amino acids. CDR1 is MNHEY and CDR2 is SMNVEV in the germline V gene (reference sequence). The CDR3: CASSLSEGYEKLFF. In nucleotides, the CDR3 is TGTGCCAGCAGTTTATCGGAGGGGTATGAAAAACTGTTTTTT.

V and J are TRBV11-3 and TRBJ2-1, with 10 bases identical to TRBD1. The germline V gene encodes CDR1 SGHNT and CDR2 YENEEA. The CDR3 extends over 15 amino acids. V was pared by 1 base and J by 5 bases, with 2 bases of the junction left unmatched. CDR3 sequence (DNA): TGTGCCAGCAGCTTAGGCGGGACAGGGGACAATGAGCAGTTCTTC. Protein: CASSLGGTGDNEQFF.

The chain recombines TRBV6-4 with TRBJ1-1; 9 bases map to TRBD1. Germline V gene sequence: CDR1 MRHNA, CDR2 SNTAGT. V was clipped by 0 bases and J by 0 bases; unmatched bases: 8. The CDR3 covers 18 residues. The CDR3 sequence: CASSDSHRGLDLNTEAFF. For the CDR3, the DNA is TGTGCCAGCAGTGACTCCCACAGGGGGCTCGATTTGAACACTGAAGCTTTCTTT.

The chain uses TRBV19 and TRBJ2-2, with unresolved D. V lost 5 bases and J lost 6, with 10 bases in between. The CDR3 length is 13 residues. CDR1 is LNHDA, CDR2 SQIVND, per germline (reference sequence). CDR3 sequence (DNA): TGTGCCAGTAGTTTACAGAGCCCCGGGGAGCTGTTTTTT. Its translation: CASSLQSPGELFF.

This sequence joins TRBV13 and TRBJ1-1, with a weak D call TRBD1 (6 bases). V shed 4 bases and J shed 4 bases, with 13 bases lying between them. Germline assignment: CDR1 PRHDT and CDR2 FYEKMQ (reference sequence). The CDR3 is made up of 14 amino acids. In DNA form, the CDR3 reads TGTGCCAGCAGCTACGGGGGGCGGGCCACTGAAGCTTTCTTT. Residues: CASSYGGRATEAFF. The full variable domain, rest sourced from reference TRBV13 and TRBJ1-1, is AAGVIQSPRHLIKEKRETATLKCYPIPRHDTVYWYQQGPGQDPQFLISFYEKMQSDKGSIPDRFSAQQFSDYHSELNMSSLELGDSALYFCASSYGGRATEAFFGQGTRLTVV.

The rearrangement links TRBV5-1 to TRBJ2-3; 7 nucleotides line up with TRBD1. The CDR3 extends over 16 amino acids. V lost 0 bases to trimming and J lost 0 bases; unmatched junction nucleotides: 4. Germline CDR1 and CDR2: SGHRS and YFSETQ. CDR3 amino acids: CASSLGGGDSTDTQYF. CDR3 in DNA: TGCGCCAGCAGCTTGGGAGGGGGCGACAGCACAGATACGCAGTATTTT.

The chain employs TRBV19 and TRBJ2-1; 8 bases map to TRBD2. Germline V gene data show CDR1 as LNHDA and CDR2 as SQIVND (reference sequence). This CDR3 contains 18 residues. V gave up 5 bases and J gave up 1 base; unmatched junction bases: 13. The CDR3 protein is CASSYGPGRGASYNEQFF. The CDR3 region has the DNA TGTGCCAGTAGTTATGGCCCGGGGCGGGGGGCTTCCTACAATGAGCAGTTCTTC.

J is TRBJ1-5 and V is TRBV2, with D hard to call. The CDR3 is 14 amino acids. V lost 6 bases to trimming and J lost 2 bases, with 11 bases between them. Germline V CDR1 and CDR2: SNHLY, FYNNEI. The CDR3 region is CASSQTRGNQPQHF. The CDR3 region has the DNA TGTGCCAGCAGCCAGACCCGGGGCAATCAGCCCCAGCATTTT. The full variable domain, rest sourced from reference TRBV2 and TRBJ1-5, is EPEVTQTPSHQVTQMGQEVILRCVPISNHLYFYWYRQILGQKVEFLVSFYNNEISEKSEIFDDQFSVERPDGSNFTLKIRSTKLEDSAMYFCASSQTRGNQPQHFGDGTRLSIL.

J is TRBJ2-3 and V is TRBV6-2 or TRBV6-3; 10 bases fit TRBD2. CDR3 length: 15 residues. V lost 6 bases and J lost 5; bases outside the gene matches: 8. Germline V CDR1 and CDR2: MNHEY, SVGEGT. CDR3 in DNA: TGTGCCAGCAGCCTCCAGCGGGGGGGCATAGATACGCAGTATTTT. Translation gives CASSLQRGGIDTQYF.

The rearrangement joins TRBV5-4 to TRBJ1-1; D gene uncertain. This CDR3 has 13 amino acids. V lost 4 bases, J lost 1 base, and 8 bases lay in between. Per germline, CDR1 SGHNT and CDR2 YYREEE (reference sequence). The CDR3 DNA reads TGTGCCAGCAGCGGCGGGTGGAACACTGAAGCTTTCTTT. Translating it yields CASSGGWNTEAFF.

This clone was detected a few times. The chain combines TRBV14 with TRBJ1-3, with D tentatively TRBD1 (6 bases). V lost 4 bases to trimming and J lost 0 bases, with 22 bases between them. This CDR3 spans 19 amino acids. The germline CDR1 and CDR2 sequences are SGHDN and FVKESK. DNA for the CDR3: TGTGCCAGCAGCCCCTTTACAGGGATTCTACCCAGCTCTGGAAACACCATATATTTT. This translates into CASSPFTGILPSSGNTIYF.

This clone was picked up one time. The chain links TRBV5-1 to TRBJ1-4, with 12 bases aligning to TRBD1. V shed 4 bases, J shed 5 bases, and the junction held 9 bases outside the gene matches. Per the germline V gene, CDR1 is SGHRS and CDR2 is YFSETQ. The CDR3 extends over 17 amino acids. The CDR3 reads CASSASGQGAGNEKLFF. The CDR3 nucleotides read TGCGCCAGCAGCGCCTCGGGACAGGGGGCGGGGAATGAAAAACTGTTTTTT.

The CDR3 here is CASSQGASSYNEQFF. CDR3 coding DNA: TGTGCCAGTAGTCAGGGGGCAAGCTCCTACAATGAGCAGTTCTTC. The chain uses TRBV19 and TRBJ2-1, with TRBD1 matching over 8 bases. CDR1 is LNHDA and CDR2 is SQIVND in the germline V gene (reference sequence). V trimming: 5 bases; J trimming: 0 bases; junction bases outside the gene matches: 3. The CDR3 runs 15 residues. The variable domain in full, completed from reference TRBV19 and TRBJ2-1, reads DGGITQSPKYLFRKEGQNVTLSCEQNLNHDAMYWYRQDPGQGLRLIYYSQIVNDFQKGDIAEGYSVSREKKESFPLTVTSAQKNPTAFYLCASSQGASSYNEQFFGPGTRLTVL.

The chain carries TRBV19 and TRBJ1-2, with unresolved D. Germline V gene data show CDR1 as LNHDA and CDR2 as SQIVND (reference sequence). With 4 bases removed from V and 4 bases from J, the gap between germline ends came to 13 bases. The CDR3 is 14 residues long. The CDR3 sequence: CASSNGGNPYGYTF. CDR3 nucleotide sequence: TGTGCCAGTAGTAACGGAGGCAACCCCTATGGCTACACCTTC.

In this sample, this clone turned up a few times. J is TRBJ2-2 and V is TRBV5-1; 9 bases fit TRBD2. Germline CDR1 is SGHRS and CDR2 is YFSETQ. The CDR3 is 17 amino acids. Germline trimming cut 1 base from V and 2 bases from J; bases unmatched to any gene: 6. The CDR3 DNA sequence: TGCGCCAGCAGCTTGCGGGGGACTAGCACTAACACCGGGGAGCTGTTTTTT. Protein: CASSLRGTSTNTGELFF.

V usage is TRBV5-4 and J usage is TRBJ2-5; 12 nucleotides align to TRBD2. The trim removed 1 base at V and 5 bases at J, leaving 3 bases unmatched. The CDR3 runs to 15 residues. Germline V gives CDR1 SGHNT, CDR2 YYREEE (reference sequence). The CDR3, as DNA: TGTGCCAGCAGCTTGCCCGGGACTAGCGGGGAGACCCAGTACTTC. It encodes CASSLPGTSGETQYF.

V and J are TRBV7-9 and TRBJ1-2; D remains unclear. The germline CDR1 and CDR2 sequences are SEHNR and FQNEAQ (reference sequence). Trimming cost V 5 bases and J 5 bases, with 12 bases left between them. The CDR3 contains 13 residues. CDR3 bases: TGTGCCAGCAGCCGTACAGAGCCATATGGCTACACCTTC. Translating gives CASSRTEPYGYTF.

The gene calls are TRBV3-1 (or the pseudogene TRBV3-2) and TRBJ2-7; 8 nucleotides match TRBD1. The trim removed 3 bases at V and 6 bases at J, leaving 4 bases unmatched. The CDR3 spans 13 residues. Germline assignment: CDR1 LGHDT and CDR2 YNNKEL (reference sequence). The CDR3 DNA is TGTGCCAGCAGCCAGGGACAGGCCGGCGAGCAGTACTTC. It encodes CASSQGQAGEQYF.

The V call is TRBV5-1, the J call TRBJ2-2; 9 nucleotides agree with TRBD2. V gave up 0 bases and J gave up 3 bases; unmatched junction bases: 6. Germline CDR1 is SGHRS and CDR2 is YFSETQ. The CDR3 has 17 residues. DNA of the CDR3: TGCGCCAGCAGCTTGGAGGCTAGCGGGGCTCACACCGGGGAGCTGTTTTTT. It encodes CASSLEASGAHTGELFF.

The V call is TRBV27, the J call TRBJ1-2; tentatively, D is TRBD1 (5 bases). The CDR3 has 16 residues. The germline V gene encodes CDR1 MNHEY and CDR2 SMNVEV (reference sequence). V lost 4 bases, J lost 3 bases, and 18 bases lay in between. The CDR3 DNA reads as TGTGCCAGCAGTTCCCGGGCGGGGCTTGGGCACTATGGCTACACCTTC. Translated, it gives CASSSRAGLGHYGYTF.